These 27 T cell receptor beta chains originate from one sample sequenced in a study of monozygotic twins with cystic fibrosis. Generated by immunoSEQ multiplex PCR, the TCRdb table keeps only in-frame clones and is missing some. The sample lists tens of thousands of clones, approximately 90% occurring once. Sequenced sample: blood. The origin of the receptors is a woman in her thirties with cystic fibrosis.

This chain joins TRBV30 and TRBJ1-2, with TRBD1 matching 9 bases. The trim removed 2 bases at V and 4 bases at J, leaving 5 bases unmatched. Looked up from germline, CDR1 is GTSNPN and CDR2 is SVGIG (reference sequence). The CDR3 runs to 14 residues. Written as DNA, the CDR3 is TGTGCCTGGAGTCCGGGACAGGGTTTCTATGGCTACACCTTC. Translation gives CAWSPGQGFYGYTF.

The gene calls are TRBV5-6 and TRBJ1-6; 7 bases fit TRBD1. CDR3 length: 15 amino acids. Germline V gene sequence: CDR1 SGHDT, CDR2 YYEEEE. Trimming removed 0 bases from V and 9 bases from J; junction bases left unmatched: 6. The CDR3 here is CASSLGQGKASPLHF. CDR3 nucleotides: TGTGCCAGCAGCTTGGGACAGGGTAAGGCTTCACCCCTCCACTTT.

The CDR3 spells CASSLRGEGNTIYF. The CDR3 DNA sequence: TGTGCCAGCAGCCTACGGGGGGAGGGAAACACCATATATTTT. V and J are TRBV7-8 and TRBJ1-3; D possibly corresponds to TRBD1 (5 bases). This CDR3 comprises 14 residues. The V and J ends lost 5 bases and 4 bases respectively, with 12 bases between them. Germline CDR1 and CDR2: SGHVS and FQNEAQ.

This chain joins TRBV28 and TRBJ1-5; D is perhaps TRBD1 (5 bases). The CDR3 runs 16 residues. V was trimmed by 7 bases and J by 2 bases, leaving 18 bases between them. The germline CDR1 and CDR2 sequences are MDHEN and SYDVKM. The CDR3 is CASTLRGVGGNQPQHF. CDR3 coding DNA: TGTGCCAGCACCCTTCGGGGGGTGGGAGGCAATCAGCCCCAGCATTTT.

The chain employs TRBV5-1 and TRBJ2-1, with D possibly being TRBD1 or TRBD2 (6 bases each). This CDR3 spans 14 amino acids. V gave up 4 bases and J gave up 8 bases, with 16 bases separating them. Germline lookup yields CDR1 SGHRS and CDR2 YFSETQ. The CDR3 sequence: CASSDTGSGHEQFF. CDR3 bases: TGCGCCAGCAGCGACACAGGGAGCGGGCATGAGCAGTTCTTC.

This sequence joins TRBV7-2 and TRBJ2-7, with 9 positions matching TRBD2. V lost 2 bases to trimming and J lost 4 bases; unmatched junction nucleotides: 18. Germline V gives CDR1 SGHTA, CDR2 FQGNSA. The CDR3 sequence is 19 residues long. In nucleotides, the CDR3 is TGTGCCAGCAGCTTAAGGGGAAGCGGGGGGCCCGGCGCAAAATACGAGCAGTACTTC. Amino acids: CASSLRGSGGPGAKYEQYF.

The rearrangement joins TRBV6-6 to TRBJ1-5, with a weak D call TRBD1 (5 bases). Trimming stripped 6 bases from V and 4 bases from J, with 13 bases between. Germline CDR1 and CDR2: MNHNY and SVGAGI (reference sequence). The CDR3 totals 14 residues. In DNA form, the CDR3 reads TGTGCCAGCAGCCCTAATGGGGGAAATCAGCCCCAGCATTTT. Translation: CASSPNGGNQPQHF.

The chain has TRBV4-1 and TRBJ1-6, with D possibly TRBD1 on 5 matching bases. Germline values: CDR1 MGHRA, CDR2 YSYEKL. The length of the CDR3 is 15 residues. The germline V and J ends were trimmed by 0 bases and 11 bases, with 14 bases remaining between them. The CDR3 region is CASSQEVTGEAPLHF. The CDR3 DNA reads as TGCGCCAGCAGCCAAGAAGTAACAGGAGAGGCACCCCTCCACTTT.

The chain links TRBV27 to TRBJ1-1, with 8 bases aligning to TRBD1. V gave up 6 bases and J gave up 4 bases; unmatched junction bases: 10. The CDR3 runs to 15 residues. CDR1 is MNHEY and CDR2 is SMNVEV in the germline V gene (reference sequence). CDR3 loop: CASRPGGPLGTEAFF. Here the CDR3 DNA reads TGTGCCAGCAGACCAGGGGGCCCTCTGGGCACTGAAGCTTTCTTT.

The chain recombines TRBV29-1 with TRBJ2-5; D gene unclear. Germline V CDR1 and CDR2: SQVTM, ANQGSEA. Trimming took 7 bases from V and 5 from J, leaving 14 bases between them. The CDR3 loop spans 12 amino acids. The CDR3 sequence: CSAEVARETQYF. In nucleotides, the CDR3 is TGCAGCGCCGAGGTGGCTAGGGAGACCCAGTACTTC. The full variable domain, completed using reference TRBV29-1 and TRBJ2-5, is SAVISQKPSRDICQRGTSLTIQCQVDSQVTMMFWYRQQPGQSLTLIATANQGSEATYESGFVIDKFPISRPNLTFSTLTVSNMSPEDSSIYLCSAEVARETQYFGPGTRLLVL.

CDR3 protein: CASSLVTEGTEAFF. The CDR3, as DNA: TGTGCCAGCAGCTTAGTTACCGAGGGCACTGAAGCTTTCTTT. The V gene is TRBV11-2, the J gene TRBJ1-1, with unresolved D. Trimming left V 1 base short and J 4 bases short, with 10 bases between. CDR1 is SGHAT, CDR2 FQNNGV, per germline. The CDR3 runs 14 residues.

Here the CDR3 DNA reads TGTGCCAGCAGCAAAACAGGGGGAATCCACTATGGCTACACCTTC. It yields the protein CASSKTGGIHYGYTF. The chain couples TRBV27 to TRBJ1-2; 8 bases agree with TRBD1. CDR3 length: 15 residues. Germline V gene data show CDR1 as MNHEY and CDR2 as SMNVEV (reference sequence). V was clipped by 6 bases and J by 3 bases; unmatched bases: 9.

The chain recombines TRBV4-1 with TRBJ1-6; tentative D call: TRBD1 (6 bases). Deletions cut 5 bases from V and 9 bases from J, with 17 bases between. This CDR3 contains 15 residues. The germline CDR1 and CDR2 sequences are MGHRA and YSYEKL. CDR3 sequence: CASSYVGTGISPLHF. DNA for the CDR3: TGCGCCAGCAGCTACGTCGGAACAGGGATTTCACCCCTCCACTTT.

This sequence joins TRBV5-4 and TRBJ2-2; TRBD1 aligns across 7 bases. CDR3 length equals 14 residues. The junction had 8 bases not matched to a gene; V was cut back by 4 bases and J by 8 bases. Germline V gene lookup returns CDR1 SGHNT and CDR2 YYREEE (reference sequence). CDR3 sequence: CASSRGGISGELFF. In nucleotides, the CDR3 is TGTGCCAGCAGCCGAGGGGGCATATCGGGGGAGCTGTTTTTT.

V gene TRBV6-1 combines with J gene TRBJ2-7; tentative D call: TRBD2 (5 bases). Germline V lookup: CDR1 MNHNS, CDR2 SASEGT. This CDR3 spans 14 amino acids. The ends were cut back, 5 bases at V and 5 bases at J, with 16 bases in the middle. CDR3 DNA: TGTGCCAGCAGTACCTCGGGCGGGTCCAACGAGCAGTACTTC. It codes for CASSTSGGSNEQYF.

V is TRBV4-1 and J is TRBJ2-7, with D unclear. The CDR3 runs to 14 residues. Trimming cost V 0 bases and J 12 bases, with 18 bases left between them. CDR1 is MGHRA and CDR2 is YSYEKL in the germline V gene. The CDR3 here is CASSQEGKPFERYF. As DNA, the CDR3 is TGCGCCAGCAGCCAAGAGGGGAAGCCGTTCGAGAGGTACTTC.

The genes are TRBV21-1 and TRBJ1-6. TRBV21-1 is a known pseudogene. CDR3 length: 18 residues. DNA for the CDR3: TGTGCCAGCAACACGCCGGGACCCCACAGCTCCTATAATTCACCCCTCCACTTT. It translates to CASNTPGPHSSYNSPLHF.

The V gene is TRBV6-5, the J gene TRBJ1-1; a possible D gene is TRBD1 (6 bases). With 7 bases removed from V and 5 bases from J, the gap between germline ends came to 20 bases. CDR1 is MNHEY and CDR2 is SVGAGI in the germline V gene. CDR3 size: 15 residues. CDR3: CASTQFGGGSTEAFF. The CDR3 DNA reads as TGTGCCAGCACCCAGTTCGGGGGGGGCTCTACTGAAGCTTTCTTT.

This sequence joins TRBV6-6 and TRBJ2-4; a possible D gene is TRBD1 (6 bases). The germline V and J ends were trimmed by 6 bases and 6 bases, with 18 bases remaining between them. The CDR3 spans 15 residues. From germline, CDR1 is MNHNY and CDR2 SVGAGI (reference sequence). The CDR3 nucleotides read TGTGCCAGCAGGGACCAGGGGTCGAATGGAAACATTCAGTACTTC. Protein product: CASRDQGSNGNIQYF.

The rearrangement links TRBV28 to TRBJ1-1; D possibly corresponds to TRBD1 (6 bases). V lost 6 bases and J lost 4, with 15 bases in between. CDR3 size: 14 residues. The germline CDR1 and CDR2 sequences are MDHEN and SYDVKM. CDR3 residues: CASRQQGRGTEAFF. CDR3 in DNA: TGTGCCAGCAGGCAACAGGGTAGGGGCACTGAAGCTTTCTTT.

The rearrangement joins TRBV21-1 to TRBJ1-2; the listed D gene, TRBD1, was not tested against the DNA. TRBV21-1 is noted as a pseudogene. The CDR3 extends over 12 amino acids. In nucleotides, the CDR3 is TGTGCCAGCAGCAAAGGGACATATGGCTACACCTTC. Translation: CASSKGTYGYTF.

The rearrangement uses TRBV19 and TRBJ1-1; D is unresolved. Trimming stripped 6 bases from V and 3 bases from J, with 8 bases between. This CDR3 is built from 12 residues. Germline values: CDR1 LNHDA, CDR2 SQIVND (reference sequence). The chain's CDR3 is CASRGGDTEAFF. In DNA, the CDR3 is TGTGCCAGTAGGGGAGGTGACACTGAAGCTTTCTTT.

The chain links TRBV19 to TRBJ1-3, with 8 bases identical to TRBD1. This CDR3 contains 14 residues. Trimming removed 8 bases from V and 1 base from J; junction bases left unmatched: 4. CDR1 LNHDA and CDR2 SQIVND come from the germline V gene (reference sequence). The CDR3 reads CASRQGMSGNTIYF. The CDR3 DNA reads TGTGCCAGTCGACAGGGGATGTCTGGAAACACCATATATTTT.

The chain combines TRBV19 with TRBJ2-1; 13 bases map to TRBD2. Germline values: CDR1 LNHDA, CDR2 SQIVND (reference sequence). The CDR3 is made up of 15 amino acids. With 5 bases clipped from V and 6 bases from J, the junction kept 4 bases outside the gene matches. In DNA, the CDR3 is TGTGCCAGTAGTTCGGGACTAGCGGGGATCAATGAGCAGTTCTTC. Translated, it gives CASSSGLAGINEQFF.

The gene calls are TRBV18 and TRBJ1-4; D gene uncertain. The CDR3 extends over 14 amino acids. Germline assignment: CDR1 KGHSH and CDR2 LQKENI. Trimming cost V 0 bases and J 5 bases, with 7 bases left between them. CDR3 sequence (DNA): TGTGCCAGCTCACCACCGGCGAGGAATGAAAAACTGTTTTTT. Protein product: CASSPPARNEKLFF. The full variable domain, with the rest looked up from reference TRBV18 and TRBJ1-4, is NAGVMQNPRHLVRRRGQEARLRCSPMKGHSHVYWYRQLPEEGLKFMVYLQKENIIDESGMPKERFSAEFPKEGPSILRIQQVVRGDSAAYFCASSPPARNEKLFFGSGTQLSVL.

J is TRBJ1-3 and V is TRBV15; maybe TRBD1 (5 bases). Trimming stripped 5 bases from V and 1 base from J, with 12 bases between. This CDR3 comprises 15 residues. Per the germline V gene, CDR1 is LNHNV and CDR2 is YYDKDF (reference sequence). The CDR3 DNA is TGTGCCACCAGCGGGGGGTTTGGGTCTGGAAACACCATATATTTT. The encoded protein is CATSGGFGSGNTIYF.

V usage is TRBV4-2 and J usage is TRBJ2-7, with D perhaps assigned TRBD1 or TRBD2 (6 bases each). V was pared by 5 bases and J by 3 bases, with 8 bases between. Germline V CDR1 and CDR2: LGHNA, YNFKEQ. CDR3 length equals 12 residues. CDR3 sequence: CASSGGGYEQYF. The DNA of the CDR3 is TGTGCCAGCAGCGGAGGGGGCTACGAGCAGTACTTC.